Listed here are 7 T cell receptor beta chains from one sample, sequenced in a study of blood T cells in healthy people across ages. Through a sample-barcoded 5' primer and a J-beta primer mix, a second PCR was run for roughly 6 to 11 cycles. From the 5' RACE reads, TCRdb called clonotypes with MiXCR, one entry per CDR3 protein. The sample has some 1,800,000 distinct CDR3 sequences, approximately 39% seen once. Specimen: blood. All receptors come from a human donor in good health.

This chain links TRBV7-2 with TRBJ1-5; D remains ambiguous. This CDR3 region has 15 residues. The V gene's germline CDR1 is SGHTA and CDR2 FQGNSA. The V end was cut by 2 bases, the J end by 6 bases, with 14 bases between. In nucleotides, the CDR3 is TGTGCCAGCAGCTTATATCGGCCTCCCGGTCAGCCCCAGCATTTT. Its translation is CASSLYRPPGQPQHF.

V and J are TRBV29-1 and TRBJ2-1; D is unresolved. This CDR3 region has 14 residues. Germline V gene data show CDR1 as SQVTM and CDR2 as ANQGSEA. V shed 3 bases and J shed 0 bases, with 9 bases lying between them. In DNA form, the CDR3 reads TGCAGCGTTGAGGTTGTAGCCTCCTACAATGAGCAGTTCTTC. Translated, it gives CSVEVVASYNEQFF.

In this sample, this clonotype turned up once. The rearrangement uses TRBV4-1 and TRBJ2-3; maybe TRBD2 (6 bases). The germline CDR1 and CDR2 sequences are MGHRA and YSYEKL. Trimming removed 1 base at V and 8 bases at J, with 13 bases between. The CDR3 length is 14 residues. Here the CDR3 reads CASSQARRGGTQYF. The DNA for the CDR3 is TGCGCCAGCAGCCAAGCCCGACGGGGAGGTACGCAGTATTTT.

This clonotype has more than one count but fewer than ten. This chain links TRBV28 with TRBJ1-1; D perhaps matches TRBD1 (5 bases). In germline, CDR1 is MDHEN, CDR2 SYDVKM. The CDR3 totals 16 residues. V lost 1 base and J 3 bases, leaving 15 bases between the germline ends. The CDR3 region is CASSLLAGPIYTEAFF. The CDR3 nucleotides read TGTGCCAGCAGTTTATTGGCGGGGCCAATATACACTGAAGCTTTCTTT. Drawing the rest from reference TRBV28 and TRBJ1-1, the complete variable domain is DVKVTQSSRYLVKRTGEKVFLECVQDMDHENMFWYRQDPGLGLRLIYFSYDVKMKEKGDIPEGYSVSREKKERFSLILESASTNQTSMYLCASSLLAGPIYTEAFFGQGTRLTVV.

This clonotype was counted between two and nine times. The chain employs TRBV5-5 and TRBJ1-5, with 7 bases lining up with TRBD1. Germline V gene lookup returns CDR1 SGHKS and CDR2 YYEKEE (reference sequence). J was trimmed by 0 bases and V by 3 bases; bases with no gene match: 6. The length of the CDR3 is 16 residues. The CDR3 DNA is TGTGCCAGCAGCTCGGGACAGCCTTATAGCAATCAGCCCCAGCATTTT. It translates to CASSSGQPYSNQPQHF. Full variable domain (outside the CDR3, taken from reference TRBV5-5 and TRBJ1-5): DAGVTQSPTHLIKTRGQQVTLRCSPISGHKSVSWYQQVLGQGPQFIFQYYEKEERGRGNFPDRFSARQFPNYSSELNVNALLLGDSALYLCASSSGQPYSNQPQHFGDGTRLSIL.

Worth noting for this clonotype: Because it lacks the conserved phenylalanine or tryptophan at the end, this CDR3 is likely a read error. V is TRBV7-9 and J is TRBJ2-1, with TRBD1 matching over 9 bases. Germline loops: CDR1 SEHNR, CDR2 FQNEAQ (reference sequence). CDR3 length equals 16 residues. V lost 4 bases, J lost 7 bases, and 11 bases stayed unmatched. The CDR3 here is CASSSRAGTGPNEQFS. CDR3 DNA sequence: TGTGCCAGCAGCTCCAGGGCCGGGACAGGGCCGAATGAGCAGTTCTCC.

This clonotype appeared a few times. CDR3 nucleotides: TGTGCCAGCAGGTACGCGCTTAAGACAGATACGCAGTATTTT. Translated: CASRYALKTDTQYF. This rearrangement joins TRBV6-2 or TRBV6-3 to TRBJ2-3; D is unresolved. The CDR3 runs 14 residues. Germline V gives CDR1 MNHEY, CDR2 SVGEGT. Trimming removed 6 bases at V and 3 bases at J, with 13 bases between.